A single sample is the source of the 7 T cell receptor beta chains below, sequenced in a study of CD8 T cells in ankylosing spondylitis. In TCRdb, the 5' RACE reads were re-called with MiXCR into one record per CDR3 protein. Of approximately 60,000 distinct CDR3 sequences in the sample, approximately 5.7% are singletons; the top ten hold around 4.5%. Sample: synovial fluid, either unsorted or a sorted T cell fraction (not recorded which). The source of these receptors is a male donor with ankylosing spondylitis.

This clonotype has a count of ten or more. The chain combines TRBV12-3 or TRBV12-4 with TRBJ1-4, with 8 positions matching TRBD1. J gave up 8 bases and V 5 bases, and 10 bases lay outside the gene matches. The CDR3 sequence is 15 residues long. The CDR3 DNA reads TGTGCCAGCAGTCTCAGACAGGGGATTCGAGAAAAACTGTTTTTT. The encoded protein is CASSLRQGIREKLFF.

Ten or more counts support this clonotype. This sequence joins TRBV7-3 and TRBJ2-7; D may correspond to TRBD1 or TRBD2 (5 bases each). The CDR3 covers 16 residues. The germline V gene encodes CDR1 SGHTA and CDR2 FQGTGA. V was trimmed by 5 bases and J by 2 bases, leaving 19 bases between them. In DNA form, the CDR3 reads TGTGCCAGCAGCCCCTATGGGCGAGGGGAACCCTACGAGCAGTACTTC. Residues: CASSPYGRGEPYEQYF. Together with reference TRBV7-3 and TRBJ2-7, the CDR3 gives the full variable domain: GAGVSQTPSNKVTEKGKYVELRCDPISGHTALYWYRQSLGQGPEFLIYFQGTGAADDSGLPNDRFFAVRPEGSVSTLKIQRTERGDSAVYLCASSPYGRGEPYEQYFGPGTRLTVT.

Many counts were recorded for this clonotype. V and J are TRBV18 and TRBJ2-3; 10 bases fit TRBD1. This CDR3 has 16 residues. The V gene's germline CDR1 is KGHSH and CDR2 LQKENI. V lost 3 bases and J lost 5; bases outside the gene matches: 8. CDR3 DNA: TGTGCCAGCTCACCCCGGCGACAGGGGGCTGGAGATACGCAGTATTTT. It encodes CASSPRRQGAGDTQYF.

This clonotype was seen ten or more times. The V call is TRBV7-9, the J call TRBJ1-1, with D perhaps TRBD1 (6 bases). Germline CDR1 is SEHNR and CDR2 is FQNEAQ (reference sequence). The CDR3 runs to 12 residues. V was cut by 5 bases and J by 8 bases, with 12 bases left in between. The CDR3 coding sequence is TGTGCCAGCAGCGCGAGGGGGTTGGAAGCTTTCTTT. Its protein product is CASSARGLEAFF.

The genes are TRBV3-1 and TRBJ2-2; D ambiguous. CDR1 and CDR2 (germline): LGHDT, YNNKEL (reference sequence). V gave up 1 base and J gave up 7 bases, with 7 bases separating them. This CDR3 region has 13 residues. The CDR3 DNA reads TGTGCCAGCAGCCAAGTGGAGAGCGGGGAGCTGTTTTTT. Its translation: CASSQVESGELFF.

This clonotype was detected a few times. The J gene is TRBJ1-3, the V gene TRBV19, with D possibly matching TRBD1 (6 bases). The CDR3 has 15 residues. The ends were cut back, 7 bases at V and 4 bases at J, with 17 bases in the middle. The germline V gene encodes CDR1 LNHDA and CDR2 SQIVND (reference sequence). The CDR3 sequence is CASTAPGTRGNTIYF. The CDR3 coding sequence is TGTGCCAGTACCGCTCCAGGGACAAGGGGAAACACCATATATTTT.

The chain combines TRBV12-5 with TRBJ2-7, with 9 bases aligning to TRBD1. This CDR3 has 18 residues. V shed 6 bases, J shed 3 bases, and the junction held 18 bases outside the gene matches. Germline V gene data show CDR1 as LGHNT and CDR2 as FRNRAP. CDR3 residues: CASGTTGGILGPYYEQYF. As DNA, the CDR3 is TGTGCTAGTGGGACTACAGGGGGCATATTAGGACCATACTACGAGCAGTACTTC.